The 2 T cell receptor beta chains below were found in one sample sequenced in a study of early T cells in non-severe SARS-CoV-2 infection. TCRdb re-called the 5' RACE reads with MiXCR, one entry per CDR3 protein. The sample shows about 37,000 distinct CDR3 sequences, 5% to 5.5% of them seen only once. The sample here was whole blood, taken at baseline. These receptors were collected from an adult who was a healthcare worker with PCR-confirmed SARS-CoV-2 infection or an uninfected control (not recorded which).

This clonotype was recorded at least ten times. V usage is TRBV9 and J usage is TRBJ2-2; D uncertain. The CDR3 runs 16 residues. Germline V gene data show CDR1 as SGDLS and CDR2 as YYNGEE. The V and J ends lost 2 bases and 0 bases respectively, with 11 bases between them. Here the CDR3 DNA reads TGTGCCAGCAGCGTTTACACGGGCGCGAACACCGGGGAGCTGTTTTTT. It yields the protein CASSVYTGANTGELFF. Based on the CDR3 plus reference TRBV9 and TRBJ2-2, the full variable domain is DSGVTQTPKHLITATGQRVTLRCSPRSGDLSVYWYQQSLDQGLQFLIQYYNGEERAKGNILERFSAQQFPDLHSELNLSSLELGDSALYFCASSVYTGANTGELFFGEGSRLTVL.

At least ten counts were recorded for this clonotype. The genes are TRBV12-3 or TRBV12-4 and TRBJ2-5; TRBD2 matches 7 bases. The CDR3 is 15 amino acids. The trim removed 6 bases at V and 1 base at J, leaving 8 bases unmatched. DNA of the CDR3: TGTGCCAGCAGGTTTTTGGGGGGGTCCCAAGAGACCCAGTACTTC. Amino acids: CASRFLGGSQETQYF.